This TCR beta chain was retrieved from a study of regulatory T cells in long-lasting Graves disease. In this sample, this clonotype turned up many times. HTBI primers from iRepertoire and Arm-PCR of CDR3 regions yielded the TCR beta libraries. TCRdb redid the calling of the multiplex PCR reads with MiXCR, one entry per CDR3 protein. The sample lists about 540,000 distinct CDR3 sequences; approximately 12% were seen once. The sample's time point: newly diagnosed GD, antithyroid drugs for less than 3 months. PBMC-derived RNA was used for the TCR library. The CDR3 totals 16 residues. Trimming removed 2 bases from V and 4 bases from J, with 16 bases in between. In germline, CDR1 is SGHAT, CDR2 FQNNGV. These same records also appear under a second study, on T cells in Graves' hyperthyroidism and ophthalmopathy.

The source is a young man with Graves disease. The chain uses TRBV11-2 and TRBJ2-3, with D perhaps being TRBD1 or TRBD2 (5 bases each). The sample in question was peripheral blood mononuclear cells (PBMCs), obtained at new diagnosis, from a patient treated with antithyroid drugs. This CDR3 is CASSLLYFRGSDTQYF. As DNA, the CDR3 is TGTGCCAGCAGCTTATTGTACTTCCGGGGCTCAGATACGCAGTATTTT. The full variable domain, rest sourced from reference TRBV11-2 and TRBJ2-3, is EAGVAQSPRYKIIEKRQSVAFWCNPISGHATLYWYQQILGQGPKLLIQFQNNGVVDDSQLPKDRFSAERLKGVDSTLKIQPAKLEDSAVYLCASSLLYFRGSDTQYFGPGTRLTVL.